This passage covers 29 T cell receptor beta chains from one sample sequenced in a study of blood T cells in healthy people across ages. Primers used in a second PCR of about 7 to 12 cycles were a sample-barcoded 5' primer and a J-beta primer mix. TCRdb passed the 5' RACE reads through MiXCR, listing each CDR3 protein once. The repertoire has some 1.4 million distinct CDR3 sequences, approximately 38% of them found once; the top ten carry 7.9%. The sequencing input was blood. Receptor source: a woman aged 18-29 years in good health.

The chain is built from TRBV27 and TRBJ1-1; D remains ambiguous. Trimming cost V 3 bases and J 0 bases, with 11 bases left between them. The CDR3 runs 15 residues. CDR1 and CDR2 from the germline V gene are MNHEY and SMNVEV (reference sequence). This CDR3 is CASSLNRLMNTEAFF. The CDR3 DNA is TGTGCCAGCAGTTTGAACCGGTTGATGAACACTGAAGCTTTCTTT.

J is TRBJ2-3 and V is TRBV6-5, with 8 bases identical to TRBD2. The CDR3 contains 13 residues. Germline loops: CDR1 MNHEY, CDR2 SVGAGI. J lost 2 bases, V lost 6 bases, and 1 base had no gene match. CDR3 coding DNA: TGTGCCAGCAGGGGACTAGTCACAGATACGCAGTATTTT. Its protein product is CASRGLVTDTQYF.

Notes on this clonotype: One end of the junction does not line up with germline, which may come from a read error. The chain employs TRBV7-2 and TRBJ2-1; a possible D gene is TRBD2 (6 bases). The CDR3 extends over 15 amino acids. In germline, CDR1 is SGHTA, CDR2 FQGNSA. CDR3 coding DNA: TGTGCCGGCAGCCCACCCAACGGGACTCCCAACGAGCAGTTCTTC. This gives the protein CAGSPPNGTPNEQFF.

The chain uses TRBV20-1 and TRBJ2-7; no firm D call. V shed 0 bases and J shed 7 bases, with 13 bases lying between them. The CDR3 has 13 residues. Germline assignment: CDR1 DFQATT and CDR2 SNEGSKA (reference sequence). The CDR3 nucleotides are TGCAGTGCTAGAGATTATGGGTTGGGGGAGCAGTACTTC. Translating gives CSARDYGLGEQYF.

The CDR3 DNA reads as TGTGCCTGGAGTGTATACAGGGGGCGCAAACAAACAAACGGCTACACCTTC. Translated, it gives CAWSVYRGRKQTNGYTF. This chain connects TRBV30 to TRBJ1-2; 9 bases agree with TRBD1. Trimming took 0 bases from V and 8 from J; bases not matched to a gene: 16. CDR1 is GTSNPN and CDR2 is SVGIG in the germline V gene (reference sequence). This CDR3 is 17 amino acids long. Together with reference TRBV30 and TRBJ1-2, the CDR3 gives the full variable domain: SQTIHQWPATLVQPVGSPLSLECTVEGTSNPNLYWYRQAAGRGLQLLFYSVGIGQISSEVPQNLSASRPQDRQFILSSKKLLLSDSGFYLCAWSVYRGRKQTNGYTFGSGTRLTVV.

This clonotype was detected many times. V usage is TRBV7-2 and J usage is TRBJ2-5; 7 nucleotides agree with TRBD2. The CDR3 covers 15 residues. J gave up 5 bases and V 3 bases, and 9 bases lay outside the gene matches. CDR1 SGHTA and CDR2 FQGNSA come from the germline V gene. CDR3 protein: CASSLARERAETQYF. As DNA, the CDR3 is TGTGCCAGCAGCTTGGCGCGGGAGAGAGCGGAGACCCAGTACTTC.

This clonotype has ten or more counts. The chain has TRBV6-5 and TRBJ1-2, with D maybe TRBD1 (5 bases). The CDR3 spans 13 residues. Looked up from germline, CDR1 is MNHEY and CDR2 is SVGAGI. Between the trimmed V and J ends, which lost 6 bases and 2 bases, there was a span of 10 bases. The CDR3 DNA is TGTGCCAGCAGCTCGGGACTGAACTATGGCTACACCTTC. This translates into CASSSGLNYGYTF.

The chain couples TRBV18 to TRBJ1-4; unclear D gene. There are 13 residues in the CDR3. V was clipped by 6 bases and J by 6 bases, with 11 bases between them. The germline V gene encodes CDR1 KGHSH and CDR2 LQKENI. The CDR3 here is CASSPPGDEKLFF. CDR3 nucleotide sequence: TGTGCCAGCTCTCCCCCGGGAGATGAAAAACTGTTTTTT.

The rearrangement joins TRBV11-2 to TRBJ2-3; TRBD1 might be the D (6 bases). CDR3 size: 16 residues. Germline V lookup: CDR1 SGHAT, CDR2 FQNNGV. Between the trimmed V and J ends, which lost 1 base and 4 bases, there was a span of 15 bases. This CDR3 reads CASSLVTGASADTQYF. CDR3 in DNA: TGTGCCAGCAGCTTAGTGACAGGCGCATCGGCAGATACGCAGTATTTT.

The V gene is TRBV27, the J gene TRBJ2-5, with 9 bases matching TRBD2. V lost 3 bases, J lost 4 bases, and 6 bases stayed unmatched. The CDR3 totals 15 residues. CDR1 and CDR2 from the germline V gene are MNHEY and SMNVEV (reference sequence). CDR3 sequence (DNA): TGTGCCAGCAGTTTCCGGCTAGCGGGATTAGAGACCCAGTACTTC. Translated: CASSFRLAGLETQYF.

Details on this clonotype: A much more abundant neighbour one base away suggests this may be a read error. The chain is built from TRBV4-1 and TRBJ2-7; 8 bases match TRBD2. Matching the DNA end better, TRBJ2-5 makes the J call doubtful. The CDR3 consists of 15 residues. Germline CDR1 reads MGHRA; CDR2 reads YSYEKL. CDR3 DNA: TGCGCCAGCATCCAAGAAGAGGGACTAGACGCGACCCAGTACTTC. Its protein product is CASIQEEGLDATQYF.

This clonotype was found a few times. The CDR3 protein is CASSFLAGLTYEQYF. The CDR3 DNA sequence: TGTGCCAGCAGCTTCTTGGCAGGACTAACCTACGAGCAGTACTTC. The rearrangement links TRBV7-9 to TRBJ2-7; tentatively, D is TRBD2 (6 bases). Germline-derived CDR1 and CDR2 are SEHNR and FQNEAQ (reference sequence). The CDR3 consists of 15 residues. V was trimmed by 3 bases and J by 2 bases, leaving 14 bases between them.

As to this clonotype: This could be a read error, since a much larger clone is one nucleotide away. V gene TRBV2 combines with J gene TRBJ2-7, with D possibly matching TRBD1 (5 bases). This CDR3 contains 16 residues. Deletions cut 6 bases from V and 7 bases from J, with 25 bases between. CDR1 and CDR2 from the germline V gene are SNHLY and FYNNEI. The CDR3 nucleotides read TGTGCCAGCAGCCCCTTAAAAGGGGCAGGCTACGGTGAGCAGTACTTC. It yields the protein CASSPLKGAGYGEQYF.

This clonotype was counted between two and nine times. This chain links TRBV7-2 with TRBJ1-4; no clear D. V lost 5 bases, J lost 0 bases, and 13 bases lay in between. CDR1 is SGHTA and CDR2 is FQGNSA in the germline V gene. The CDR3 has 16 amino acids. The CDR3 region has the DNA TGTGCCAGCAGCCCGTGGACGGGAACAACTAATGAAAAACTGTTTTTT. Protein sequence: CASSPWTGTTNEKLFF.

The rearrangement uses TRBV9 and TRBJ2-1; the match to TRBD2 covers 9 bases. The CDR3 totals 20 residues. V shed 0 bases and J 0 bases; nucleotides not matched to a gene: 13. The germline V gene has CDR1 SGDLS and CDR2 YYNGEE. This CDR3 is CASSVAFGGGGAISYNEQFF. CDR3 sequence (DNA): TGTGCCAGCAGCGTAGCATTTGGGGGCGGGGGGGCCATCTCCTACAATGAGCAGTTCTTC.

This clonotype was observed a few times. The CDR3, as DNA: TGTGCCAGCTTTGATGAAAAACTGTTTTTT. Translated: CASFDEKLFF. This chain joins TRBV2 and TRBJ1-4; D gene ambiguous. Trimming shortened V by 8 bases and J by 6 bases, and 4 bases separated the two germline ends. Germline-derived CDR1 and CDR2 are SNHLY and FYNNEI. The CDR3 sequence is 10 residues long.

This clonotype showed up just a few times. The rearrangement uses TRBV10-3 and TRBJ2-7; 9 bases are a match to TRBD1. The V gene's germline CDR1 is ENHRY and CDR2 SYGVKD. The length of the CDR3 is 15 residues. J gave up 2 bases and V 6 bases, and 8 bases lay outside the gene matches. CDR3 sequence: CAIRKAGTGTYEQYF. For the CDR3, the DNA is TGTGCCATCAGGAAGGCAGGGACAGGGACCTACGAGCAGTACTTC.

CDR3 sequence reads: CASSYSGGRATDTQYF. The DNA for the CDR3 is TGTGCCAGCAGTTACTCGGGCGGGAGGGCTACAGATACGCAGTATTTT. The rearrangement uses TRBV6-6 and TRBJ2-3; 9 nucleotides match TRBD2. V dropped 0 bases and J dropped 3; count of bases not matched to a gene: 4. The CDR3 contains 16 residues. Germline loops: CDR1 MNHNY, CDR2 SVGAGI (reference sequence).

The chain employs TRBV20-1 and TRBJ2-3; 7 bases are shared with TRBD2. There are 15 residues in the CDR3. The V segment lost 0 bases and the J segment 5 bases; nucleotides outside the gene matches: 8. Per germline, CDR1 DFQATT and CDR2 SNEGSKA (reference sequence). The CDR3, as DNA: TGCAGTGCTAGAGAGATCGGGAGGTCTGGAGATACGCAGTATTTT. It translates to CSAREIGRSGDTQYF.

This clonotype was seen ten or more times. This sequence joins TRBV28 and TRBJ1-2; possibly TRBD1 for D (6 bases). V was cut by 5 bases and J by 1 base, with 14 bases left in between. The CDR3 is 15 amino acids. In germline, CDR1 is MDHEN, CDR2 SYDVKM. The CDR3 reads CASSKQGSLNYGYTF. For the CDR3, the DNA is TGTGCCAGCAGTAAACAGGGATCCCTTAACTATGGCTACACCTTC.

This rearrangement joins TRBV6-5 to TRBJ2-7; no definite D call. Trimming stripped 7 bases from V and 0 bases from J, with 13 bases between. Germline CDR1 MNHEY, CDR2 SVGAGI. The CDR3 is made up of 14 amino acids. CDR3 amino acids: CASKGAGNSYEQYF. In DNA form, the CDR3 reads TGTGCCAGCAAAGGTGCCGGAAACTCCTACGAGCAGTACTTC.

The chain employs TRBV4-2 and TRBJ1-2; 7 bases agree with TRBD1. Trimming took 4 bases from V and 3 from J; bases not matched to a gene: 8. There are 15 residues in the CDR3. Germline loops: CDR1 LGHNA, CDR2 YNFKEQ. This CDR3 is CASSPGEGAYYGYTF. The CDR3, as DNA: TGTGCCAGCAGCCCCGGGGAGGGGGCCTACTATGGCTACACCTTC.

Only a few counts were recorded for this clonotype. The chain combines TRBV5-5 with TRBJ2-7; 8 bases are a match to TRBD2. This CDR3 contains 17 residues. Germline values: CDR1 SGHKS, CDR2 YYEKEE (reference sequence). J was trimmed by 3 bases and V by 7 bases; bases with no gene match: 18. The CDR3, as DNA: TGTGCCAGCCTAATATCTGGGCCGGGACTAGTAATCTACGAGCAGTACTTC. It yields the protein CASLISGPGLVIYEQYF.

The J gene is TRBJ2-2, the V gene TRBV25-1; 12 positions agree with TRBD2. Germline trimming cut 1 base from V and 7 bases from J; bases unmatched to any gene: 10. This CDR3 has 18 amino acids. The germline CDR1 and CDR2 sequences are MGHDK and SYGVNS. The DNA of the CDR3 is TGTGCCAGCAGTGAATCGACTAGCGGGGGCCACTTCTACGGGGAGCTGTTTTTT. Amino acid sequence: CASSESTSGGHFYGELFF.

The count of this clonotype is one. A much larger clone is a single base away; this may be a read error. This chain connects TRBV10-3 to TRBJ2-3; D uncertain. Trimming took 2 bases from V and 0 from J, leaving 9 bases between them. Germline values: CDR1 ENHRY, CDR2 SYGVKD. CDR3 length: 15 residues. For the CDR3, the DNA is TGTGCCATCAGTGAGAGAACATCCAGCACAGATACGCAGTATTTT. Protein: CAISERTSSTDTQYF.

In nucleotides, the CDR3 is TGTGCCAGCAGGATCCGGGACAGGGGCGCCTACGAGCAGTACTTC. Its translation is CASRIRDRGAYEQYF. V is TRBV6-1 and J is TRBJ2-7, with TRBD1 matching 10 bases. The ends lost 6 bases at V and 2 bases at J; junction bases unmatched: 7. In germline, CDR1 is MNHNS, CDR2 SASEGT. The CDR3 consists of 15 residues.

This chain joins TRBV30 and TRBJ2-7; the match to TRBD2 covers 7 bases. V dropped 7 bases and J dropped 2; count of bases not matched to a gene: 14. Per the germline V gene, CDR1 is GTSNPN and CDR2 is SVGIG (reference sequence). The CDR3 is made up of 15 amino acids. CDR3 residues: CALRQRDVAPYEQYF. CDR3 nucleotides: TGTGCCTTGCGGCAGCGGGATGTAGCCCCCTACGAGCAGTACTTC.

The chain joins TRBV6-1 to TRBJ1-1; D remains ambiguous. Germline assignment: CDR1 MNHNS and CDR2 SASEGT. With 7 bases removed from V and 1 base from J, the gap between germline ends came to 10 bases. This CDR3 has 13 residues. In nucleotides, the CDR3 is TGTGCCAGCACCCGAATGGGGAACACTGAAGCTTTCTTT. This codes for CASTRMGNTEAFF.

The rearrangement joins TRBV20-1 to TRBJ1-5; tentative D call: TRBD1 (6 bases). The germline V and J ends were trimmed by 6 bases and 4 bases, with 13 bases remaining between them. The germline gives CDR1 DFQATT, CDR2 SNEGSKA (reference sequence). This CDR3 spans 13 amino acids. The chain's CDR3 is CSAYTGSNQPQHF. The CDR3 region has the DNA TGCAGTGCCTACACAGGGAGTAATCAGCCCCAGCATTTT.